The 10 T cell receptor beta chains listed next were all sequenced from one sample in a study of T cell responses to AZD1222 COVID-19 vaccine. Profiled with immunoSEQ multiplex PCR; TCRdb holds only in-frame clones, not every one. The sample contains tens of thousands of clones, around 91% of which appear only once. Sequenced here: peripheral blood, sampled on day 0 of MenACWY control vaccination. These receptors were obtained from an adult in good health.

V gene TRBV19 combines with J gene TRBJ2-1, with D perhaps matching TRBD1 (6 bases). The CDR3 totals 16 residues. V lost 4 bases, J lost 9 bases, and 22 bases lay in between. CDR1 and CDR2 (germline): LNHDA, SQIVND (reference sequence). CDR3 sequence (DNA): TGTGCCAGTAGTACACCGGGAAGCCCCAGGGGCGGTGAGCAGTTCTTC. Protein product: CASSTPGSPRGGEQFF. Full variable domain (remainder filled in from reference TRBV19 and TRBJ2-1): DGGITQSPKYLFRKEGQNVTLSCEQNLNHDAMYWYRQDPGQGLRLIYYSQIVNDFQKGDIAEGYSVSREKKESFPLTVTSAQKNPTAFYLCASSTPGSPRGGEQFFGPGTRLTVL.

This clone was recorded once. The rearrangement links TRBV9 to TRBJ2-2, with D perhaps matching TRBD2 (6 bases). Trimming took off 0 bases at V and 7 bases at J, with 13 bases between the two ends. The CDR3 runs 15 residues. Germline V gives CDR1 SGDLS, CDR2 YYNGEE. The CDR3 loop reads CASSVGAAGSGELFF. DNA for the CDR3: TGTGCCAGCAGCGTAGGGGCTGCGGGGAGCGGGGAGCTGTTTTTT.

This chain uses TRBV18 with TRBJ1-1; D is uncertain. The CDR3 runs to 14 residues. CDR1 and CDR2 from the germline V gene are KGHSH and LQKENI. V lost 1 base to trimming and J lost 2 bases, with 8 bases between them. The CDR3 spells CASSPLLPNTEAFF. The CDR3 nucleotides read TGTGCCAGCTCACCACTACTGCCAAACACTGAAGCTTTCTTT.

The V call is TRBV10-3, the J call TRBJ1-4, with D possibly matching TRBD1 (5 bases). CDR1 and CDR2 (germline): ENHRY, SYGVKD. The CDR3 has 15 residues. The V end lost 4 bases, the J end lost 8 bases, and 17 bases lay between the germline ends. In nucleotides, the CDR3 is TGTGCCATCAGTGGGGGGAGTGGGGGTTCGGAAAAACTGTTTTTT. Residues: CAISGGSGGSEKLFF.

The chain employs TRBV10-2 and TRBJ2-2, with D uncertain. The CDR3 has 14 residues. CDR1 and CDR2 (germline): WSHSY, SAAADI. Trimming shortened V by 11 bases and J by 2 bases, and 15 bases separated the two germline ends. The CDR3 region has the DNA TGCGCCGGACGAGCTAGTGTTAACACCGGGGAGCTGTTTTTT. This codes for CAGRASVNTGELFF.

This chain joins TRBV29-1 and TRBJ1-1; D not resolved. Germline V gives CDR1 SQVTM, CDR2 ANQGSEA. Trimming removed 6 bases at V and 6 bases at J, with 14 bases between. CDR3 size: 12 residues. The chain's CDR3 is CSVQRVTAEAFF. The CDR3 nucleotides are TGCAGCGTCCAAAGGGTAACCGCTGAAGCTTTCTTT.

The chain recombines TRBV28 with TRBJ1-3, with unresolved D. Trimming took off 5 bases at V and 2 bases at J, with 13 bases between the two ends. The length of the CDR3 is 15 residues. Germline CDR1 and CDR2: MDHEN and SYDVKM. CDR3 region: CASSDNRDPGNTIYF. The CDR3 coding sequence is TGTGCCAGCAGTGATAACAGAGACCCTGGAAACACCATATATTTT. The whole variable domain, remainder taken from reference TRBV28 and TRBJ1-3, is DVKVTQSSRYLVKRTGEKVFLECVQDMDHENMFWYRQDPGLGLRLIYFSYDVKMKEKGDIPEGYSVSREKKERFSLILESASTNQTSMYLCASSDNRDPGNTIYFGEGSWLTVV.

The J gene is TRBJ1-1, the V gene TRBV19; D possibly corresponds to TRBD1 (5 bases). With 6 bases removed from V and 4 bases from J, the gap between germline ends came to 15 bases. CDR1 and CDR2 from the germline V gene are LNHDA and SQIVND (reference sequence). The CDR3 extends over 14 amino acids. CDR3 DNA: TGTGCCAGTAGCTCTGGGGGTGGTGGCACTGAAGCTTTCTTT. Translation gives CASSSGGGGTEAFF.

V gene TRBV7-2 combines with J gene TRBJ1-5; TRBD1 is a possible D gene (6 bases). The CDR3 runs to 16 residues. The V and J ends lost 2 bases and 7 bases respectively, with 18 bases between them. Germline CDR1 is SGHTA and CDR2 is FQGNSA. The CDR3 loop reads CASSLMSPGARQPQHF. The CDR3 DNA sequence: TGTGCCAGCAGCTTAATGTCCCCGGGGGCTCGACAGCCCCAGCATTTT.

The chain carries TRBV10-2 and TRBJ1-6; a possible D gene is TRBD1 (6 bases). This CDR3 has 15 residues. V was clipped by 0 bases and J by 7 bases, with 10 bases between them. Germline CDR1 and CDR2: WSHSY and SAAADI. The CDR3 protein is CASSESNTGNSPLHF. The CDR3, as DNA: TGCGCCAGCAGTGAGTCGAACACAGGGAATTCACCCCTCCACTTT.